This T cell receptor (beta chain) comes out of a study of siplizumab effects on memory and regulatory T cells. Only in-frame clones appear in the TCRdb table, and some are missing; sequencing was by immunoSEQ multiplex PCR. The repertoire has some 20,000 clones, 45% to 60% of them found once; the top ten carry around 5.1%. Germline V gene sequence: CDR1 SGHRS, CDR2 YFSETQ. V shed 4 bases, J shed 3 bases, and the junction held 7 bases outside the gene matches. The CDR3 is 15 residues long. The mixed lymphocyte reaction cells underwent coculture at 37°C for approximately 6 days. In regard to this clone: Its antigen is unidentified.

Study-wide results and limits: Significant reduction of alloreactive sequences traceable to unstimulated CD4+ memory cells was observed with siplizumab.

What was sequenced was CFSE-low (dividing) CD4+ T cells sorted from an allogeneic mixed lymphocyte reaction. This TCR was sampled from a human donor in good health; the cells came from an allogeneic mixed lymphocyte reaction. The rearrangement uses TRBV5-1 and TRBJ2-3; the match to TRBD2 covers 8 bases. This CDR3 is CASSPGLAETDTQYF. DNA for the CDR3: TGCGCCAGCAGCCCCGGACTAGCAGAAACAGATACGCAGTATTTT.